These 5 T cell receptor beta chains came from one sample sequenced in a study of cytomegalovirus exposure and HLA in healthy donors. The PCR contained 60 Vbeta and 13 Jbeta primers. TCRdb keeps only in-frame clones here, not all; method: immunoSEQ multiplex PCR. The sample holds 160,000 or so clones; almost 80% are singletons and the top ten take roughly 1.3%. The sample comprised PBMCs. The receptor set was obtained from a woman aged 45 to 65 in good health and CMV-seronegative.

The chain has TRBV20-1 and TRBJ2-7, with 7 bases aligning to TRBD1. Germline CDR1 DFQATT, CDR2 SNEGSKA (reference sequence). Losses at the gene ends were 7 bases for V and 3 bases for J; bases not matched to a gene: 3. The CDR3 sequence is 11 residues long. Written as DNA, the CDR3 is TGCAGTGTGGACAGGAACTACGAGCAGTACTTC. Protein product: CSVDRNYEQYF.

This chain connects TRBV11-1 to TRBJ2-5, with 8 bases lining up with TRBD2. The DNA end favors TRBJ2-7, so the J call may be wrong. This CDR3 is built from 13 residues. Germline V gene data show CDR1 as SGHAT and CDR2 as FQDESV (reference sequence). In nucleotides, the CDR3 is TGTGCCAGCAGCGTGGGGACTAGATACGAGCAGTACTTC. Translating it yields CASSVGTRYEQYF.

This sequence joins TRBV18 and TRBJ2-1, with 11 bases identical to TRBD2. The V gene's germline CDR1 is KGHSH and CDR2 LQKENI. There are 18 residues in the CDR3. The V gene end was trimmed by 2 bases and the J gene end by 4 bases; junction bases not matched to a gene: 10. The CDR3 DNA is TGTGCCAGCTCACCAGCCCCCCCCGGGACTAGCGGATACAATGAGCAGTTCTTC. Amino acid sequence: CASSPAPPGTSGYNEQFF.

The rearrangement links TRBV6-1 to TRBJ1-6; TRBD1 matches at 7 bases. The CDR3 has 14 residues. The trim removed 8 bases at V and 8 bases at J, leaving 9 bases unmatched. Germline CDR1 is MNHNS and CDR2 is SASEGT. CDR3 protein: CASAGGSAYSPLHF. The CDR3 DNA sequence: TGTGCCAGCGCAGGGGGGAGTGCGTATTCACCCCTCCACTTT.

The gene calls are TRBV6-5 and TRBJ1-5, with 7 bases identical to TRBD1. J lost 0 bases, V lost 6 bases, and 5 bases had no gene match. This CDR3 has 15 amino acids. The germline V gene encodes CDR1 MNHEY and CDR2 SVGAGI. CDR3 bases: TGTGCCAGCAGATTACAGGGGAATAGCAATCAGCCCCAGCATTTT. Translation gives CASRLQGNSNQPQHF.